The 30 T cell receptor beta chains presented below share a single source sample, sequenced in a study of T cell responses to AZD1222 COVID-19 vaccine. TCRdb's copy holds only in-frame clones and misses some; the assay was immunoSEQ multiplex PCR. This table has 60,000 to 100,000 clones, about nine tenths appearing once. The starting material was peripheral blood, obtained on day 0 of AZD1222 vaccination. All receptors come from an adult in good health.

This rearrangement joins TRBV5-1 to TRBJ1-1; 7 bases are shared with TRBD1. V lost 4 bases and J lost 6; bases outside the gene matches: 3. This CDR3 is built from 12 residues. Per the germline V gene, CDR1 is SGHRS and CDR2 is YFSETQ. CDR3 DNA sequence: TGCGCCAGCAGCCCAGGGGGTCCTGAAGCTTTCTTT. As protein: CASSPGGPEAFF.

This clone was counted once. The gene calls are TRBV18 and TRBJ1-1, with D maybe TRBD1 (5 bases). The CDR3 consists of 15 residues. Germline assignment: CDR1 KGHSH and CDR2 LQKENI. The germline V and J ends were trimmed by 6 bases and 5 bases, with 19 bases remaining between them. In nucleotides, the CDR3 is TGTGCCAGCTCCCAGGGATTGGGACTGAGGACTGAAGCTTTCTTT. Translation gives CASSQGLGLRTEAFF.

This chain connects TRBV4-3 to TRBJ1-4; 8 bases agree with TRBD1. Germline CDR1 reads LGHNA; CDR2 reads YSLEER. V lost 0 bases to trimming and J lost 7 bases; unmatched junction nucleotides: 19. CDR3 length: 20 amino acids. The CDR3: CASSQDPRGLLGRIGEKLFF. The CDR3, as DNA: TGCGCCAGCAGCCAAGACCCCAGGGGGCTATTGGGCCGTATAGGTGAAAAACTGTTTTTT.

The V gene is TRBV13, the J gene TRBJ2-7; D gene uncertain. V was cut by 3 bases and J by 0 bases, with 6 bases left in between. The germline V gene has CDR1 PRHDT and CDR2 FYEKMQ (reference sequence). The CDR3 has 13 amino acids. CDR3 region: CASSFQSSYEQYF. CDR3 in DNA: TGTGCCAGCAGCTTCCAGAGCTCCTACGAGCAGTACTTC.

This clone was counted a single time. V usage is TRBV7-2 and J usage is TRBJ1-5; 7 bases agree with TRBD1. The CDR3 runs 15 residues. V shed 5 bases, J shed 3 bases, and the junction held 7 bases outside the gene matches. Germline V CDR1 and CDR2: SGHTA, FQGNSA. The CDR3 is CASSPRGDYNQPQHF. CDR3 nucleotide sequence: TGTGCCAGCAGCCCCAGGGGGGATTACAATCAGCCCCAGCATTTT.

The chain couples TRBV2 to TRBJ2-7; 7 bases align to TRBD1. Germline lookup yields CDR1 SNHLY and CDR2 FYNNEI. CDR3 length: 13 residues. Trimming took 11 bases from V and 5 from J; bases not matched to a gene: 12. The CDR3 here is CAGSRQGFNEQYF. The CDR3 DNA is TGTGCCGGTTCGAGACAGGGCTTTAACGAGCAGTACTTC.

The rearrangement joins TRBV5-4 to TRBJ1-2; D is ambiguous. Germline V gives CDR1 SGHNT, CDR2 YYREEE (reference sequence). V was clipped by 2 bases and J by 2 bases, with 16 bases between them. This CDR3 comprises 16 residues. The DNA of the CDR3 is TGTGCCAGCAGCTTCCCCCAAGGGAGATTAAACTATGGCTACACCTTC. Amino acid sequence: CASSFPQGRLNYGYTF.

The CDR3 DNA sequence: TGCAGCGTTAGTTTAAGGTTTGGCTACACCTTC. Its translation: CSVSLRFGYTF. The rearrangement uses TRBV29-1 and TRBJ1-2; no firm D call. Germline loops: CDR1 SQVTM, CDR2 ANQGSEA. Trimming pared 5 bases from V and 7 bases from J, leaving 11 bases between. The CDR3 is 11 residues long.

The CDR3 here is CASSRLAGQETQYF. DNA of the CDR3: TGTGCCAGCTCACGACTAGCGGGGCAAGAGACCCAGTACTTC. The V gene is TRBV18, the J gene TRBJ2-5; 11 nucleotides align to TRBD2. Per germline, CDR1 KGHSH and CDR2 LQKENI. V lost 4 bases to trimming and J lost 2 bases; unmatched junction nucleotides: 0. This CDR3 spans 14 amino acids.

As DNA, the CDR3 is TGTGCCAGCTCACGAGTACTAGCGGAAGACACCGGGGAGCTGTTTTTT. Protein sequence: CASSRVLAEDTGELFF. The chain has TRBV18 and TRBJ2-2; 8 positions agree with TRBD2. This CDR3 contains 16 residues. V was pared by 4 bases and J by 3 bases, with 7 bases of the junction left unmatched. Germline V gene lookup returns CDR1 KGHSH and CDR2 LQKENI.

This clone was counted a few times. V and J are TRBV3-1 (or the pseudogene TRBV3-2) and TRBJ1-6, with 7 bases lining up with TRBD1. The trim removed 7 bases at V and 5 bases at J, leaving 5 bases unmatched. The CDR3 has 14 residues. Germline-derived CDR1 and CDR2 are LGHDT and YNNKEL (reference sequence). The CDR3 bases are TGTGCCAGCACCGGGACAGTGAATAATTCACCCCTCCACTTT. It codes for CASTGTVNNSPLHF.

The rearrangement links TRBV11-3 to TRBJ1-1; no firm D call. The V gene's germline CDR1 is SGHNT and CDR2 YENEEA. The CDR3 spans 15 residues. V was trimmed by 6 bases and J by 0 bases, leaving 14 bases between them. DNA for the CDR3: TGTGCCAGCAGACCCGGCGGGCAGTTGAACACTGAAGCTTTCTTT. This gives the protein CASRPGGQLNTEAFF.

This chain uses TRBV11-3 with TRBJ1-4; 9 bases are a match to TRBD1. Trimming removed 5 bases from V and 7 bases from J; junction bases left unmatched: 8. There are 15 residues in the CDR3. The germline gives CDR1 SGHNT, CDR2 YENEEA. CDR3 amino acids: CASSHTGQGREKLFF. The DNA of the CDR3 is TGTGCCAGCAGCCATACCGGACAGGGGCGTGAAAAACTGTTTTTT. The full variable domain, with the rest looked up from reference TRBV11-3 and TRBJ1-4, is EAGVVQSPRYKIIEKKQPVAFWCNPISGHNTLYWYLQNLGQGPELLIRYENEEAVDDSQLPKDRFSAERLKGVDSTLKIQPAELGDSAVYLCASSHTGQGREKLFFGSGTQLSVL.

As concerns this clone: The sample carries other DNA sequences with the same CDR3. The chain is built from TRBV19 and TRBJ1-3; D ambiguous. The CDR3 contains 12 residues. V was trimmed by 5 bases and J by 4 bases, leaving 6 bases between them. Germline loops: CDR1 LNHDA, CDR2 SQIVND (reference sequence). The CDR3 protein is CASSSQGNTIYF. The CDR3 DNA follows: TGTGCCAGTAGTTCTCAGGGAAACACCATATATTTT.

Only a few counts were recorded for this clone. This chain links TRBV5-6 with TRBJ2-2, with 9 bases lining up with TRBD2. V dropped 5 bases and J dropped 0; count of bases not matched to a gene: 11. Germline lookup yields CDR1 SGHDT and CDR2 YYEEEE. The CDR3 consists of 18 residues. CDR3 DNA: TGTGCCAGCAGGAAAGTAGCGGGAGAGGTCACGAACACCGGGGAGCTGTTTTTT. As protein: CASRKVAGEVTNTGELFF.

The V gene is TRBV11-1, the J gene TRBJ2-3; 7 nucleotides line up with TRBD1. V shed 3 bases and J 3 bases; nucleotides not matched to a gene: 6. The CDR3 extends over 15 amino acids. Per the germline V gene, CDR1 is SGHAT and CDR2 is FQDESV (reference sequence). The CDR3 region is CASSFTGQRTDTQYF. The CDR3 nucleotides are TGTGCCAGCAGCTTTACGGGACAGAGAACAGATACGCAGTATTTT.

V and J are TRBV7-9 and TRBJ1-2; D might be TRBD1 (6 bases). V was cut by 6 bases and J by 5 bases, with 16 bases left in between. The V gene's germline CDR1 is SEHNR and CDR2 FQNEAQ (reference sequence). The CDR3 consists of 14 residues. In nucleotides, the CDR3 is TGTGCCAGCAGACCGCAGGGGACTGATTATGGCTACACCTTC. It yields the protein CASRPQGTDYGYTF.

This rearrangement joins TRBV29-1 to TRBJ2-1; no firm D call. The V end was cut by 1 base, the J end by 12 bases, with 4 bases between. This CDR3 has 9 residues. Germline loops: CDR1 SQVTM, CDR2 ANQGSEA. The CDR3 DNA reads as TGCAGCGTTGAAGGGGGGCAGTTCTTC. Translated: CSVEGGQFF.

This chain links TRBV18 with TRBJ1-5, with TRBD1 matching over 9 bases. The CDR3 is 15 amino acids. Germline V gives CDR1 KGHSH, CDR2 LQKENI. V shed 6 bases and J 3 bases; nucleotides not matched to a gene: 6. CDR3 DNA: TGTGCCAGCTCCCAAGGACAGGGGAACAATCAGCCCCAGCATTTT. It encodes CASSQGQGNNQPQHF.

This clone was picked up a small number of times. The gene calls are TRBV7-6 and TRBJ2-1; D remains ambiguous. The CDR3 consists of 15 residues. V was shortened by 4 bases and J by 4 bases, with 14 bases between the two germline ends. Germline-derived CDR1 and CDR2 are SGHVS and FNYEAQ. CDR3 nucleotide sequence: TGTGCCAGCAGCTCCCGATTACGAGGATACAATGAGCAGTTCTTC. Its translation is CASSSRLRGYNEQFF.

As for this clone: Other DNA sequences in the same sample also yield this CDR3. This rearrangement joins TRBV9 to TRBJ1-1, with unresolved D. There are 14 residues in the CDR3. Germline V lookup: CDR1 SGDLS, CDR2 YYNGEE. Trimming cost V 0 bases and J 1 base, with 7 bases left between them. The CDR3 region is CASSVGRTNTEAFF. CDR3 in DNA: TGTGCCAGCAGCGTAGGCAGGACGAACACTGAAGCTTTCTTT.

The V call is TRBV9, the J call TRBJ2-2; 7 positions agree with TRBD1. J gave up 1 base and V 4 bases, and 7 bases lay outside the gene matches. The germline V gene has CDR1 SGDLS and CDR2 YYNGEE. The CDR3 runs 16 residues. CDR3: CASSFPGQQNTGELFF. Written as DNA, the CDR3 is TGTGCCAGCAGCTTCCCGGGACAGCAGAACACCGGGGAGCTGTTTTTT.

In DNA, the CDR3 is TGTGCCAGCAGATACCGACAGGGTTTGGGCAATGAGCAGTTCTTC. Its protein is CASRYRQGLGNEQFF. The chain joins TRBV6-6 to TRBJ2-1; 7 bases match TRBD1. The germline gives CDR1 MNHNY, CDR2 SVGAGI (reference sequence). With 6 bases clipped from V and 6 bases from J, the junction kept 11 bases outside the gene matches. The CDR3 spans 15 residues.

J is TRBJ1-6 and V is TRBV7-2; unclear D gene. Germline V gene lookup returns CDR1 SGHTA and CDR2 FQGNSA. This CDR3 region has 16 residues. V was clipped by 2 bases and J by 5 bases, with 13 bases between them. The CDR3 nucleotides read TGTGCCAGCAGCTTATGGGCAGCCCCAAATAATTCACCCCTCCACTTT. Its protein is CASSLWAAPNNSPLHF.

There are a few counts of this clone. This chain connects TRBV19 to TRBJ2-2, with 11 bases matching TRBD2. Per the germline V gene, CDR1 is LNHDA and CDR2 is SQIVND (reference sequence). J was trimmed by 9 bases and V by 3 bases; bases with no gene match: 9. The CDR3 has 16 residues. CDR3 DNA: TGTGCCAGTAGTATCGGGTCGGCTAGCGGGAGGTGGGAGCTGTTTTTT. Protein: CASSIGSASGRWELFF.

This clone was counted a single time. The rearrangement links TRBV6-1 to TRBJ1-3, with 7 bases fitting TRBD1. CDR3 length: 15 amino acids. The germline V gene has CDR1 MNHNS and CDR2 SASEGT. The junction had 8 bases not matched to a gene; V was cut back by 2 bases and J by 7 bases. DNA of the CDR3: TGTGCCAGCAGTGAACTACAGGGGTCCGGGAACACCATATATTTT. This encodes CASSELQGSGNTIYF.

The J gene is TRBJ2-3, the V gene TRBV7-2, with 9 bases lining up with TRBD2. The CDR3 sequence is 17 residues long. Per the germline V gene, CDR1 is SGHTA and CDR2 is FQGNSA. J lost 1 base, V lost 5 bases, and 10 bases had no gene match. The CDR3 protein is CASSLRGLAGRTDTQYF. For the CDR3, the DNA is TGTGCCAGCAGCCTGAGGGGGCTAGCGGGACGCACAGATACGCAGTATTTT.

The chain links TRBV5-4 to TRBJ2-1; TRBD2 matches 11 bases. In germline, CDR1 is SGHNT, CDR2 YYREEE (reference sequence). The CDR3 length is 15 residues. V trimming: 2 bases; J trimming: 4 bases; junction bases outside the gene matches: 2. This CDR3 is CASSLGLAGYNEQFF. The CDR3 DNA follows: TGTGCCAGCAGCTTAGGACTAGCGGGTTACAATGAGCAGTTCTTC.

V gene TRBV28 combines with J gene TRBJ2-1; D gene uncertain. The CDR3 totals 15 residues. V lost 1 base and J 6 bases, leaving 13 bases between the germline ends. Germline V gives CDR1 MDHEN, CDR2 SYDVKM. This CDR3 reads CASSLYRVRTNEQFF. The CDR3 DNA follows: TGTGCCAGCAGTTTATATCGAGTCAGGACCAATGAGCAGTTCTTC.

The CDR3 DNA follows: TGTGCCAGCAGCTTAGTGTTGTCTAGCGGCAATGGTGAGCAGTTCTTC. This gives the protein CASSLVLSSGNGEQFF. The rearrangement uses TRBV11-2 and TRBJ2-1; 7 bases match TRBD2. Germline V gene sequence: CDR1 SGHAT, CDR2 FQNNGV. V gave up 1 base and J gave up 9 bases; unmatched junction bases: 12. The CDR3 runs to 16 residues.